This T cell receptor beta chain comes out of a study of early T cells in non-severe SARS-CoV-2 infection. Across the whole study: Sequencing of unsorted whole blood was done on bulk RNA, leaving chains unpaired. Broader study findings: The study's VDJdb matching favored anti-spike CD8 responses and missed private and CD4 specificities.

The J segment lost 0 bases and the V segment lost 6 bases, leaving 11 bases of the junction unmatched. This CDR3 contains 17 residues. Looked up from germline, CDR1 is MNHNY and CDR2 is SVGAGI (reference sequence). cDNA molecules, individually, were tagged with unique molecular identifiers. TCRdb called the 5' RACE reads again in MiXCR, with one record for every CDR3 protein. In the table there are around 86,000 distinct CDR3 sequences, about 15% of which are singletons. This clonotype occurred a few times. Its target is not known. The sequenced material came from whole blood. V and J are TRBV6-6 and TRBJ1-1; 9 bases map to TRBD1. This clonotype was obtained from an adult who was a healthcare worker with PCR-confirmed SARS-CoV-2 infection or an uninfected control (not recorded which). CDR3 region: CASSPDRGPPLNTEAFF. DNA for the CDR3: TGTGCCAGCAGCCCGGACAGGGGCCCTCCGCTGAACACTGAAGCTTTCTTT.